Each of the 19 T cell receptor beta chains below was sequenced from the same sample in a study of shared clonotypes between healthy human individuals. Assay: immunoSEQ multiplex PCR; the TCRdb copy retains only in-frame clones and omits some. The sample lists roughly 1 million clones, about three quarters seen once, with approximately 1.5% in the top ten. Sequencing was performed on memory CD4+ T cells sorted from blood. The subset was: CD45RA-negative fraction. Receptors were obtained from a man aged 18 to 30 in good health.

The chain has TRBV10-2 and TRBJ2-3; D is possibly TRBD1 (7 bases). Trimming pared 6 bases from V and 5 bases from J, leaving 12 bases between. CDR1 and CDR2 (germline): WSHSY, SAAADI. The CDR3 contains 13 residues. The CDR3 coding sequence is TGCGCCAGCAGCCACAGGGGAGGAGATACGCAGTATTTT. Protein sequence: CASSHRGGDTQYF.

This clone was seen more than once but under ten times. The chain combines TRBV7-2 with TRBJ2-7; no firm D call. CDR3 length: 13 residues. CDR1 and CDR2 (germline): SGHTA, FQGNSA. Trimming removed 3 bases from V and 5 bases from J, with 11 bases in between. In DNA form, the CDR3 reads TGTGCCAGCAGCTTGGGCCCGGTGAACGAGCAGTACTTC. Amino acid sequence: CASSLGPVNEQYF.

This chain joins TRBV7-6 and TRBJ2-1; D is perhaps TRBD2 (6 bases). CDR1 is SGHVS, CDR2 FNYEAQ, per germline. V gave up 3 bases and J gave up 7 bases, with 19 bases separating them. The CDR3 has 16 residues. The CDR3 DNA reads TGTGCCAGCAGCTTGATCGGAGGGGATACCGCGAATGAGCAGTTCTTC. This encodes CASSLIGGDTANEQFF.

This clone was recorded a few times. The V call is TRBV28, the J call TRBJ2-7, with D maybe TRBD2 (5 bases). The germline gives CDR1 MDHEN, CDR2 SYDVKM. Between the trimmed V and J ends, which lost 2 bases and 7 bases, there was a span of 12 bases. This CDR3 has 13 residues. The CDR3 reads CASSLPSPGEQYF. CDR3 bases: TGTGCCAGCAGTTTACCCTCTCCGGGGGAGCAGTACTTC.

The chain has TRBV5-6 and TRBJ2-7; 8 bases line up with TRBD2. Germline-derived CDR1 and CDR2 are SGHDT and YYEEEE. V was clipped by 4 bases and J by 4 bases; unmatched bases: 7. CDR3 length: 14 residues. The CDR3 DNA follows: TGTGCCAGCAGCCCGGGACTAGGTCGTTACGAGCAGTACTTC. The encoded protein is CASSPGLGRYEQYF.

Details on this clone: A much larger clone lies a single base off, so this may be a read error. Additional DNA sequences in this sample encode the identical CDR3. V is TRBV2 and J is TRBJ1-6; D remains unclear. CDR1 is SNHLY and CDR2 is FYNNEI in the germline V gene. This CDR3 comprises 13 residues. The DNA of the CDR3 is TGTGCCAGCAGAGCCGGAAGTAATTCACCTCTCCACTTT. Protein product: CASRAGSNSPLHF.

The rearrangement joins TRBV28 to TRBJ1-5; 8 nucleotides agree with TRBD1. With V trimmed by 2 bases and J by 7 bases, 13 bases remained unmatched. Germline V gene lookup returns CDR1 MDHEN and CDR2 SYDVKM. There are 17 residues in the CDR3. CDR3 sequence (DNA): TGTGCCAGCAGTTTAGGGTCGGGGCAGGGGGCAAAGCAGCCCCAGCATTTT. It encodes CASSLGSGQGAKQPQHF.

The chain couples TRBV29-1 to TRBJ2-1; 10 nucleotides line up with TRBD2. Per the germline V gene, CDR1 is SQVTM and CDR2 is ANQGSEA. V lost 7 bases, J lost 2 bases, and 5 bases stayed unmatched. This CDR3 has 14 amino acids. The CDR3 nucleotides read TGCAGCGCTAGCGGGGGCACCACCTACAATGAGCAGTTCTTC. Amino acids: CSASGGTTYNEQFF.

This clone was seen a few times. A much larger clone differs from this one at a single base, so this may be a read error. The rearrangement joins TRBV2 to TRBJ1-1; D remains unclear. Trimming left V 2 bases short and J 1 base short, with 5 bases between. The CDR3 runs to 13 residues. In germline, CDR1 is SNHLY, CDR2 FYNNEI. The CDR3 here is CASSEWGNTEAFF. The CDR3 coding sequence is TGTGCCAGCAGTGAATGGGGGAACACTGAAGCTTTCTTT.

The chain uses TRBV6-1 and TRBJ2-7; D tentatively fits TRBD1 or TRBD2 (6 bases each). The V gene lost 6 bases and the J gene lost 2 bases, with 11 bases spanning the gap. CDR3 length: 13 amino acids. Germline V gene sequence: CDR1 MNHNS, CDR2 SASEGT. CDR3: CASRSGGPYEQYF. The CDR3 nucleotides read TGTGCCAGCAGATCCGGGGGCCCCTACGAGCAGTACTTC.

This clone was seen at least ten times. The CDR3 sequence: CASSGQGASEQYF. The CDR3 DNA sequence: TGCGCCAGCAGCGGACAGGGGGCGAGTGAGCAGTACTTC. The rearrangement links TRBV4-1 to TRBJ2-7; 11 bases align to TRBD1. Germline lookup yields CDR1 MGHRA and CDR2 YSYEKL. This CDR3 has 13 amino acids. After removal of 5 bases from V and 7 bases from J, the junction contained 4 bases not matched to a gene.

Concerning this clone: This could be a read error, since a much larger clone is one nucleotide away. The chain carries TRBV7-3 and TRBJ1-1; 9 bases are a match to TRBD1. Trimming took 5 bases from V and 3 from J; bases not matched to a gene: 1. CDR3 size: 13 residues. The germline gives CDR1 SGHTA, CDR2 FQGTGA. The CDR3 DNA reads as TGTGCCAGCAGCCGGGACAGGGACACTGAAGCTTTCTTT. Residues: CASSRDRDTEAFF.

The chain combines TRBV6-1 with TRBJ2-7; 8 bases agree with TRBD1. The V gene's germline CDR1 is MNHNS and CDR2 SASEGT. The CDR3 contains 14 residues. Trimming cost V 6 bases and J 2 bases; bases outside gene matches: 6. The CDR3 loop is CASSLGDRTYEQYF. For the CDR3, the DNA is TGTGCCAGCAGCCTGGGGGACAGGACCTACGAGCAGTACTTC.

DNA for the CDR3: TGTGCCAGCAGCTGGGGACAGGGGAAGGAGACCCAGTACTTC. Translated, it gives CASSWGQGKETQYF. V gene TRBV5-8 combines with J gene TRBJ2-5, with 10 positions matching TRBD1. Trimming at V came to 3 bases and at J to 5 bases, leaving 4 bases not matched to a gene. The CDR3 sequence is 14 residues long. Per germline, CDR1 SGHTS and CDR2 YDEGEE.

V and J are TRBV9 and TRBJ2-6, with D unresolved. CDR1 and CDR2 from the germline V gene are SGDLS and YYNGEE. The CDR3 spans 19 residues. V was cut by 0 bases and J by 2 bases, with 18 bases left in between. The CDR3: CASSVVSAGPGAGANVLTF. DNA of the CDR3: TGTGCCAGCAGCGTAGTCTCCGCCGGCCCAGGAGCTGGGGCCAACGTCCTGACTTTC. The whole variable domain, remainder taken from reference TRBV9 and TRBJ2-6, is DSGVTQTPKHLITATGQRVTLRCSPRSGDLSVYWYQQSLDQGLQFLIQYYNGEERAKGNILERFSAQQFPDLHSELNLSSLELGDSALYFCASSVVSAGPGAGANVLTFGAGSRLTVL.

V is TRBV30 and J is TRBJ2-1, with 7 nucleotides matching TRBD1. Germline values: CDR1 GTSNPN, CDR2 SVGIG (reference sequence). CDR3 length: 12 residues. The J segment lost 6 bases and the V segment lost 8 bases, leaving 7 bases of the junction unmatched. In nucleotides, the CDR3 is TGTGCCGCCCCCGACAGGGCCAATGAGCAGTTCTTC. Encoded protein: CAAPDRANEQFF.

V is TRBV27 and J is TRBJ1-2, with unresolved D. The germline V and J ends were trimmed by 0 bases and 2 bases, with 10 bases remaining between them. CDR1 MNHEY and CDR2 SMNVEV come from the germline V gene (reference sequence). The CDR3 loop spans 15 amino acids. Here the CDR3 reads CASSLSRTPNYGYTF. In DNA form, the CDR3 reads TGTGCCAGCAGTTTATCACGTACACCGAACTATGGCTACACCTTC.

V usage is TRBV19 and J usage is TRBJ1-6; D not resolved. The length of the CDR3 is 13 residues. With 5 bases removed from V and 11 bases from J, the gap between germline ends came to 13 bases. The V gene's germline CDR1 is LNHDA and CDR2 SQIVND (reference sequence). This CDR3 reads CASSHRTLPPLHF. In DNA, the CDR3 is TGTGCCAGTAGTCACAGAACATTGCCACCCCTCCACTTT.

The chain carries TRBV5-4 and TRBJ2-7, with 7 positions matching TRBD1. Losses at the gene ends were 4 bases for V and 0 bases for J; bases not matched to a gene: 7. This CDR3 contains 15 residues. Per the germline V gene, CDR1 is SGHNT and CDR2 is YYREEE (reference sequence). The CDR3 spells CASSAGTAFSYEQYF. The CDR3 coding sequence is TGTGCCAGCAGCGCCGGGACAGCTTTCTCCTACGAGCAGTACTTC.